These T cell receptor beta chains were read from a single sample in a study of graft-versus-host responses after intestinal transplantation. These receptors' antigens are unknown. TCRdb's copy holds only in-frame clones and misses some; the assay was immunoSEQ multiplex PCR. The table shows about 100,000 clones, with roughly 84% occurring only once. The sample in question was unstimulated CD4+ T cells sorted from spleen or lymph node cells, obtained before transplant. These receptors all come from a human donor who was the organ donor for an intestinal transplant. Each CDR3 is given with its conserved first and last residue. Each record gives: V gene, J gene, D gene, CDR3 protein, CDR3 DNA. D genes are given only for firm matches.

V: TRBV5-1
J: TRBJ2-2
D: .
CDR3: CASSLADGTAGELFF
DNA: TGCGCCAGCAGCTTGGCCGACGGGACCGCCGGGGAGCTGTTTTTT

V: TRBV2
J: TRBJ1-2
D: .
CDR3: CANTLGGGYGYTF
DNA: TGTGCCAACACCCTGGGAGGGGGCTATGGCTACACCTTC

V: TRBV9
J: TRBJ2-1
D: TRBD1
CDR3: CASSGRDRPDNEQFF
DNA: TGTGCCAGCAGCGGGAGGGACAGGCCGGACAATGAGCAGTTCTTC

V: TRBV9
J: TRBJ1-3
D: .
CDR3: CASSVDPVSGNTIYF
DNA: TGTGCCAGCAGCGTAGATCCGGTCTCTGGAAACACCATATATTTT

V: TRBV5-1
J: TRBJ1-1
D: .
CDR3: CASRKIENRDLARAFF
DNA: TGCGCCAGCAGGAAGATCGAAAACAGAGACCTTGCCAGGGCTTTCTTT

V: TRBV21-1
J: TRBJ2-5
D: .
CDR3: CASPDQETQYF
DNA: TGTGCCAGTCCAGATCAAGAGACCCAGTACTTC

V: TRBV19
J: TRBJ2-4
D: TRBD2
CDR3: CASSIDTPGTSGGAKNIQYF
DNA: TGTGCCAGTAGTATTGACACCCCCGGGACTAGCGGGGGTGCCAAAAACATTCAGTACTTC

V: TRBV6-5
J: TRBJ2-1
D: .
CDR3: CASRDTGYNEQFF
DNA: TGTGCCAGCAGAGATACAGGGTACAATGAGCAGTTCTTC

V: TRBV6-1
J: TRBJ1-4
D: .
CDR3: CASSRSGQGEKLFF
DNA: TGTGCCAGCAGTCGGTCGGGGCAGGGTGAAAAACTGTTTTTT

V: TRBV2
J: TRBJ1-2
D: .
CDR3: CASNENPTAFYGYTF
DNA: TGTGCCAGCAACGAGAATCCGACAGCTTTCTATGGCTACACCTTC

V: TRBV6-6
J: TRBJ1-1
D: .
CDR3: CASTPVGGAAEAFF
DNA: TGTGCCAGCACCCCGGTGGGGGGAGCGGCTGAAGCTTTCTTT

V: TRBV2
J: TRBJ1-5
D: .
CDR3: CASSARALYSNQPQHF
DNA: TGTGCCAGCAGTGCCCGGGCACTTTATAGCAATCAGCCCCAGCATTTT

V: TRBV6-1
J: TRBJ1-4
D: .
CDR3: CASSPSTGGNEKLFF
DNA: TGTGCCAGCTCACCGAGTACGGGAGGTAATGAAAAACTGTTTTTT

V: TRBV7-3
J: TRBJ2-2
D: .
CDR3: CASSPSGPGELFF
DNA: TGTGCCAGCAGCCCAAGCGGACCCGGGGAGCTGTTTTTT

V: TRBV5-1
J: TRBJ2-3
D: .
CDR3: CASGKGGTDTQYF
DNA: TGCGCCAGCGGGAAAGGGGGTACAGATACGCAGTATTTT

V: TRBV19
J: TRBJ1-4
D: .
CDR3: CASSISGRLSNEKLFF
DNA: TGTGCCAGTAGTATAAGCGGCCGGCTCTCTAATGAAAAACTGTTTTTT